The 30 T cell receptor beta chains below come from one sample, sequenced in a study of OX40 agonist ivuxolimab in advanced cancers. Method: immunoSEQ multiplex PCR; TCRdb's copy keeps in-frame clones and lacks some. In the table there are 40,000 to 50,000 clones, approximately 87% of which are singletons. Sequenced here: CD4+ or CD8+ T cells sorted from blood, sampled in a trial of the OX40 agonist ivuxolimab. These TCRs come from an adult with an advanced solid tumor such as melanoma, head and neck, liver or kidney cancer.

This clone was detected only a few times. The chain carries TRBV14 and TRBJ2-7; TRBD2 matches at 11 bases. The CDR3 is 16 amino acids. Germline trimming cut 4 bases from V and 3 bases from J; bases unmatched to any gene: 8. Germline loops: CDR1 SGHDN, CDR2 FVKESK. CDR3 residues: CASSPMRLAGNYEQYF. CDR3 sequence (DNA): TGTGCCAGCAGCCCGATGAGACTAGCGGGGAACTACGAGCAGTACTTC.

The rearrangement links TRBV11-2 to TRBJ1-4; 7 bases are shared with TRBD1. The junction had 6 bases not matched to a gene; V was cut back by 5 bases and J by 3 bases. The CDR3 has 15 residues. Germline CDR1 is SGHAT and CDR2 is FQNNGV. The CDR3 loop reads CASSAQGQPNEKLFF. The CDR3 DNA is TGTGCCAGCAGCGCACAGGGACAGCCTAATGAAAAACTGTTTTTT.

The rearrangement links TRBV25-1 to TRBJ2-3, with D unclear. The germline gives CDR1 MGHDK, CDR2 SYGVNS. V was pared by 6 bases and J by 2 bases, with 15 bases between. The CDR3 totals 15 residues. The CDR3 loop reads CASSTGGASTDTQYF. DNA for the CDR3: TGTGCCAGCAGCACGGGCGGTGCCTCCACAGATACGCAGTATTTT.

A word on this clone: Other DNA sequences in this specimen translate into the identical CDR3. The chain links TRBV5-1 to TRBJ2-5; unclear D gene. CDR3 length equals 12 residues. V lost 5 bases and J 0 bases, leaving 5 bases between the germline ends. Germline V gives CDR1 SGHRS, CDR2 YFSETQ. CDR3 in DNA: TGCGCCAGCAGTTTATACCAAGAGACCCAGTACTTC. Translated, it gives CASSLYQETQYF.

The sample holds one count of this clone. The rearrangement joins TRBV7-2 to TRBJ1-6, with 7 bases aligning to TRBD1. From germline, CDR1 is SGHTA and CDR2 FQGNSA. V lost 6 bases, J lost 10 bases, and 12 bases stayed unmatched. This CDR3 is 15 amino acids long. The CDR3 nucleotides read TGTGCCAGCAGATCCCCGGTAGGGGGCGCGTCACCCCTCCACTTT. It is translated as CASRSPVGGASPLHF.

This chain joins TRBV7-9 and TRBJ2-7; 13 positions match TRBD2. After removal of 1 base from V and 3 bases from J, the junction contained 6 bases not matched to a gene. The germline CDR1 and CDR2 sequences are SEHNR and FQNEAQ (reference sequence). The CDR3 covers 17 residues. CDR3 in DNA: TGTGCCAGCAGCTTAGGGCGAGGACTAGCGGGAGTCTACGAGCAGTACTTC. Residues: CASSLGRGLAGVYEQYF.

The chain has TRBV9 and TRBJ2-1; D not resolved. Looked up from germline, CDR1 is SGDLS and CDR2 is YYNGEE. The CDR3 length is 14 residues. Trimming removed 0 bases from V and 8 bases from J, with 12 bases in between. The CDR3 DNA reads as TGTGCCAGCAGCGTAGGGGTTCGGTCGGATGAGCAGTTCTTC. This sequence encodes CASSVGVRSDEQFF. Combining the CDR3 with reference TRBV9 and TRBJ2-1 gives the whole variable domain DSGVTQTPKHLITATGQRVTLRCSPRSGDLSVYWYQQSLDQGLQFLIQYYNGEERAKGNILERFSAQQFPDLHSELNLSSLELGDSALYFCASSVGVRSDEQFFGPGTRLTVL.

Concerning this clone: The junction differs from germline at one of its ends, possibly a read error. The sample contains more than one DNA sequence encoding this CDR3. The chain couples TRBV18 to TRBJ2-7; TRBD2 might be the D (5 bases). Germline loops: CDR1 KGHSH, CDR2 LQKENI. The CDR3 is made up of 15 amino acids. The CDR3 here is CASSPRGSNSYEQYF. The CDR3 coding sequence is TGCGCCAGCTCACCACGAGGGTCGAACTCCTACGAGCAGTACTTC.

This chain connects TRBV6-5 to TRBJ2-3; 10 bases are a match to TRBD2. CDR1 is MNHEY, CDR2 SVGAGI, per germline. The CDR3 runs to 16 residues. The V and J ends lost 4 bases and 2 bases, in that order; junction bases with no gene match: 6. CDR3 DNA: TGTGCCAGCAGTTCCCCTCTAGCGGGGGACACAGATACGCAGTATTTT. Translating it yields CASSSPLAGDTDTQYF.

V is TRBV6-5 and J is TRBJ2-7, with 10 nucleotides matching TRBD2. Germline CDR1 is MNHEY and CDR2 is SVGAGI. J was trimmed by 7 bases and V by 6 bases; bases with no gene match: 6. The CDR3 contains 13 residues. The CDR3, as DNA: TGTGCCAGCAGAACCGGACTAGCGGATGAGCAGTACTTC. Translated, it gives CASRTGLADEQYF.

This clone occurred a few times. V gene TRBV27 combines with J gene TRBJ1-2; D unclear. Germline V CDR1 and CDR2: MNHEY, SMNVEV (reference sequence). CDR3 length: 13 residues. Trimming stripped 2 bases from V and 1 base from J, with 5 bases between. CDR3 sequence: CASSLNSNYGYTF. Written as DNA, the CDR3 is TGTGCCAGCAGTTTAAACAGTAACTATGGCTACACCTTC.

The rearrangement uses TRBV6-5 and TRBJ2-5; 9 bases map to TRBD2. The V segment lost 3 bases and the J segment 5 bases; nucleotides outside the gene matches: 4. Germline CDR1 is MNHEY and CDR2 is SVGAGI. The CDR3 spans 14 residues. CDR3 sequence: CASSYAGGPETQYF. CDR3 nucleotide sequence: TGTGCCAGCAGTTATGCGGGGGGGCCCGAGACCCAGTACTTC.

This clone has only a few counts. The CDR3 sequence is CATSRDREGNNEQFF. The DNA for the CDR3 is TGTGCCACCAGCAGAGATCGTGAAGGTAACAATGAGCAGTTCTTC. J is TRBJ2-1 and V is TRBV15; D ambiguous. Germline CDR1 is LNHNV and CDR2 is YYDKDF (reference sequence). CDR3 length equals 15 residues. Between the trimmed V and J ends, which lost 0 bases and 5 bases, there was a span of 11 bases.

In its sample, this clone was seen once. The chain joins TRBV18 to TRBJ2-2; D unclear. Looked up from germline, CDR1 is KGHSH and CDR2 is LQKENI. V was cut by 3 bases and J by 1 base, with 6 bases left in between. The CDR3 contains 14 residues. The CDR3 loop reads CASSPRQNTGELFF. CDR3 DNA: TGTGCCAGCTCACCCCGACAGAACACCGGGGAGCTGTTTTTT.

This chain uses TRBV18 with TRBJ2-7, with 9 bases fitting TRBD1. From germline, CDR1 is KGHSH and CDR2 LQKENI. Germline trimming cut 2 bases from V and 0 bases from J; bases unmatched to any gene: 2. This CDR3 has 15 residues. DNA of the CDR3: TGTGCCAGCTCACCAGACAGGGGGAGCTCCTACGAGCAGTACTTC. Its protein product is CASSPDRGSSYEQYF.

CDR3 bases: TGTGCCAGCAGGCTACAGGGTCGCACCGGGGAGCTGTTTTTT. The encoded protein is CASRLQGRTGELFF. V and J are TRBV6-1 and TRBJ2-2; a weak D match, TRBD1 (6 bases). The CDR3 sequence is 14 residues long. Trimming left V 6 bases short and J 4 bases short, with 12 bases between. Germline-derived CDR1 and CDR2 are MNHNS and SASEGT.

V is TRBV28 and J is TRBJ2-5, with D possibly being TRBD2 (5 bases). Trimming stripped 6 bases from V and 4 bases from J, with 21 bases between. The CDR3 covers 16 residues. Looked up from germline, CDR1 is MDHEN and CDR2 is SYDVKM. The CDR3 sequence: CASRSETGILGETQYF. CDR3 coding DNA: TGTGCCAGCAGATCGGAAACCGGGATTCTCGGAGAGACCCAGTACTTC.

The V call is TRBV15, the J call TRBJ2-1; 10 bases line up with TRBD1. Germline assignment: CDR1 LNHNV and CDR2 YYDKDF (reference sequence). With 1 base clipped from V and 10 bases from J, the junction kept 7 bases outside the gene matches. The CDR3 spans 15 residues. CDR3 sequence (DNA): TGTGCCACCAGCAGAGTGGGACAGGGGTTCGAGGAGCAGTTCTTC. Encoded protein: CATSRVGQGFEEQFF.

This chain connects TRBV5-1 to TRBJ1-1; tentatively, D is TRBD1 (5 bases). The CDR3 runs 13 residues. Trimming removed 1 base from V and 3 bases from J, with 7 bases in between. Germline V gives CDR1 SGHRS, CDR2 YFSETQ. Here the CDR3 DNA reads TGCGCCAGCAGCTTGCAGGGAGACACTGAAGCTTTCTTT. Protein: CASSLQGDTEAFF.

The chain carries TRBV7-3 and TRBJ1-1; tentatively, D is TRBD1 (5 bases). Germline assignment: CDR1 SGHTA and CDR2 FQGTGA. With 6 bases removed from V and 4 bases from J, the gap between germline ends came to 15 bases. The CDR3 is made up of 14 amino acids. Here the CDR3 reads CASSEDLGVTEAFF. The CDR3 bases are TGTGCCAGCAGTGAGGACCTGGGGGTCACTGAAGCTTTCTTT.

This chain uses TRBV6-5 with TRBJ2-7; 7 positions match TRBD1. Germline CDR1 and CDR2: MNHEY and SVGAGI. This CDR3 has 12 amino acids. V dropped 7 bases and J dropped 3; count of bases not matched to a gene: 3. The CDR3 nucleotides read TGTGCCAGCAATCACAGGGGCTACGAGCAGTACTTC. It specifies CASNHRGYEQYF.

The CDR3, as DNA: TGTGCCAGCAGTTACTCTGGGGGCGGCAACGATTCACCCCTCCACTTT. It codes for CASSYSGGGNDSPLHF. This chain links TRBV6-5 with TRBJ1-6; a weak D match, TRBD1 (6 bases). The CDR3 loop spans 16 amino acids. Germline lookup yields CDR1 MNHEY and CDR2 SVGAGI. The V end was cut by 0 bases, the J end by 8 bases, with 14 bases between.

This clone is judged medium-sized. The chain carries TRBV7-3 and TRBJ2-1; D is possibly TRBD1 (7 bases). V was cut by 5 bases and J by 6 bases, with 17 bases left in between. Germline CDR1 reads SGHTA; CDR2 reads FQGTGA. The CDR3 extends over 15 amino acids. The CDR3 coding sequence is TGTGCCAGCAGCGCCGTCCAGGGGGGTCTCAATGAGCAGTTCTTC. Its protein is CASSAVQGGLNEQFF.

This clone appeared a single time. This chain links TRBV13 with TRBJ2-1, with TRBD1 matching 8 bases. This CDR3 region has 17 residues. In germline, CDR1 is PRHDT, CDR2 FYEKMQ (reference sequence). The trim removed 5 bases at V and 3 bases at J, leaving 12 bases unmatched. CDR3 bases: TGTGCCAGCAGCCCCAGTGGCAGGGGGCACATCTACAATGAGCAGTTCTTC. As protein: CASSPSGRGHIYNEQFF.

The chain employs TRBV4-1 and TRBJ2-4; a weak D match, TRBD1 (5 bases). Germline CDR1 MGHRA, CDR2 YSYEKL. The V and J ends lost 8 bases and 6 bases respectively, with 14 bases between them. There are 13 residues in the CDR3. CDR3 residues: CASATPQANIQYF. The CDR3 nucleotides are TGCGCCAGCGCCACCCCACAGGCAAACATTCAGTACTTC.

This chain links TRBV7-9 with TRBJ2-7; D remains ambiguous. Germline V gene sequence: CDR1 SEHNR, CDR2 FQNEAQ (reference sequence). The germline V and J ends were trimmed by 5 bases and 3 bases, with 8 bases remaining between them. The CDR3 is 12 amino acids. The CDR3: CASSPIDYEQYF. The CDR3 DNA sequence: TGTGCCAGCAGCCCGATTGACTACGAGCAGTACTTC.

The chain combines TRBV27 with TRBJ2-1; D is uncertain. CDR1 MNHEY and CDR2 SMNVEV come from the germline V gene (reference sequence). Trimming removed 8 bases at V and 3 bases at J, with 14 bases between. The CDR3 has 14 residues. The CDR3 sequence: CASSLVGLYNEQFF. DNA of the CDR3: TGTGCCAGCTCCTTGGTAGGGCTCTACAATGAGCAGTTCTTC.

The chain joins TRBV6-6 to TRBJ1-6; D unclear. Germline V gene data show CDR1 as MNHNY and CDR2 as SVGAGI (reference sequence). Trimming took off 3 bases at V and 10 bases at J, with 13 bases between the two ends. The CDR3 is 14 residues long. CDR3 sequence: CASSYIQPKSPLHF. The CDR3 region has the DNA TGTGCCAGCAGTTATATACAGCCGAAGTCACCCCTCCACTTT.

The genes are TRBV7-2 and TRBJ1-4, with no clear D. The CDR3 extends over 17 amino acids. The ends were cut back, 2 bases at V and 3 bases at J, with 16 bases in the middle. Germline loops: CDR1 SGHTA, CDR2 FQGNSA. CDR3 in amino acids: CASSLNPMRAPNEKLFF. The DNA for the CDR3 is TGTGCCAGCAGCTTAAACCCGATGAGGGCTCCTAATGAAAAACTGTTTTTT.

J is TRBJ2-2 and V is TRBV12-5; no clear D gene. V lost 3 bases to trimming and J lost 6 bases, with 5 bases between them. CDR3 length: 12 residues. CDR1 and CDR2 from the germline V gene are LGHNT and FRNRAP. CDR3 protein: CASGLSSGELFF. CDR3 nucleotide sequence: TGTGCTAGTGGTTTAAGCTCCGGGGAGCTGTTTTTT.